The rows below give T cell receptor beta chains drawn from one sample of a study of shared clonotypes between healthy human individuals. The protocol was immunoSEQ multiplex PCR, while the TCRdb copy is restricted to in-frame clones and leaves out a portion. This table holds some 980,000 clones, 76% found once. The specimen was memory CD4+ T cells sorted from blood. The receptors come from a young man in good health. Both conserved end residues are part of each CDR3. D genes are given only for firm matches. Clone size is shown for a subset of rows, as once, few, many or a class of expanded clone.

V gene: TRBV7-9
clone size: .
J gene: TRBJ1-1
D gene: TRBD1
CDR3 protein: CASSLVPTGGNTEAFF
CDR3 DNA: TGTGCCAGCAGCTTAGTCCCGACAGGGGGGAACACTGAAGCTTTCTTT

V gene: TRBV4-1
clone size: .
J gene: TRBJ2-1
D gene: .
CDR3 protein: CASRLTESSYNEQFF
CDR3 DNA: TGCGCCAGCAGACTAACAGAGAGCTCCTACAATGAGCAGTTCTTC

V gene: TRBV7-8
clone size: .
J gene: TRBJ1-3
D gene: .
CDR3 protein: CASSEGNTIYF
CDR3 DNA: TGTGCCAGCAGCGAAGGAAACACCATATATTTT

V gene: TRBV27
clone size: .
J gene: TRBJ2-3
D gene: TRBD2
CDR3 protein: CASSWTSGNTDTQYF
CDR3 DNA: TGTGCCAGCAGTTGGACTAGCGGCAACACAGATACGCAGTATTTT

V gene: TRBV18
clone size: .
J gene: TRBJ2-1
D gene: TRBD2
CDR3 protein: CASSARGDEQFF
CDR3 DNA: TGTGCCAGCTCAGCTCGGGGGGATGAGCAGTTCTTC

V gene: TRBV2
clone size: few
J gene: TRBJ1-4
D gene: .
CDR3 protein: CASKRNWMILDEKLFF
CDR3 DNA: TGTGCCAGCAAAAGGAACTGGATGATTCTGGATGAAAAACTGTTTTTT

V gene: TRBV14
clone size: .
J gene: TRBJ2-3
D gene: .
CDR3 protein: CASRFLGAGDTQYF
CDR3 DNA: TGTGCCAGCCGTTTTTTGGGGGCAGGAGATACGCAGTATTTT

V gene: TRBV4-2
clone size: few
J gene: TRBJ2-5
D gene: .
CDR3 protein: CASSQVRAGPSGETQYF
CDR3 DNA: TGTGCCAGCAGCCAAGTTCGGGCGGGACCATCTGGAGAGACCCAGTACTTC

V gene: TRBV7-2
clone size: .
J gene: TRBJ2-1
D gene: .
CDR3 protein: CASSLEYGMGVSEQFF
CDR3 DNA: TGTGCCAGCAGCTTAGAATATGGGATGGGTGTTAGTGAGCAGTTCTTC

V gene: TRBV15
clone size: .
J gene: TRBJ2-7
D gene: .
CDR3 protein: CATSRLRANYEQYF
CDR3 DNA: TGTGCCACCAGCAGACTCCGGGCTAACTACGAGCAGTACTTC

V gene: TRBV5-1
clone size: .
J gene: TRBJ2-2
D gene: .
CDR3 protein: CASSRGGPNTGELFF
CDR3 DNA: TGCGCCAGCAGCAGGGGTGGTCCGAACACCGGGGAGCTGTTTTTT

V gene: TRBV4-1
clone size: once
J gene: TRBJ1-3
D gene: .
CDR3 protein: CASSHGVFSGNTIYF
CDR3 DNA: TGCGCCAGCAGCCATGGGGTTTTTTCTGGAAACACCATATATTTT

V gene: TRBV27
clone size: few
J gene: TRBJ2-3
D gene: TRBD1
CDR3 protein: CASSFLRTGSSTDTQYF
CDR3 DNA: TGTGCCAGCAGTTTCCTCAGGACAGGGTCGAGCACAGATACGCAGTATTTT

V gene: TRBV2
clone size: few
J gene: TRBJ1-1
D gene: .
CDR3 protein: CASSVDLNTEAFF
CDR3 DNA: TGTGCCAGCAGTGTGGACCTGAACACTGAAGCTTTCTTT

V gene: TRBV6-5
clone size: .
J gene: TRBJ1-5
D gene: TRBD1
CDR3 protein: CASRAGGYNQPQHF
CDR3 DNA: TGTGCCAGCAGGGCAGGGGGCTACAATCAGCCCCAGCATTTT